This record concerns one T cell receptor (beta chain) sequence. Antigen specificity is unknown. The sample originates from a study of cytomegalovirus exposure and HLA in healthy donors. Study outcomes and limitations: Most of the CMV-associated TCR beta chains (in a later analysis) appeared to be HLA-restricted.

This PCR relied on a set of 60 Vbeta primers and 13 Jbeta primers. The repertoire was sequenced with immunoSEQ multiplex PCR; TCRdb's copy has only in-frame clones and lacks some. This table holds about 61,000 clones, 89% found once. The CDR3 consists of 15 residues. Germline assignment: CDR1 MDHEN and CDR2 SYDVKM. Trimming took 4 bases from V and 6 from J; bases not matched to a gene: 9. Material: PBMCs. The clonotype was recovered from a man younger than 40 in good health and CMV-seropositive. The rearrangement links TRBV28 to TRBJ1-5; 7 bases map to TRBD1. The CDR3 nucleotides read TGTGCCAGCAGTTCGTATGACAGGGTGGGTCAGCCCCAGCATTTT. Translating gives CASSSYDRVGQPQHF. Based on the CDR3 plus reference TRBV28 and TRBJ1-5, the full variable domain is DVKVTQSSRYLVKRTGEKVFLECVQDMDHENMFWYRQDPGLGLRLIYFSYDVKMKEKGDIPEGYSVSREKKERFSLILESASTNQTSMYLCASSSYDRVGQPQHFGDGTRLSIL.